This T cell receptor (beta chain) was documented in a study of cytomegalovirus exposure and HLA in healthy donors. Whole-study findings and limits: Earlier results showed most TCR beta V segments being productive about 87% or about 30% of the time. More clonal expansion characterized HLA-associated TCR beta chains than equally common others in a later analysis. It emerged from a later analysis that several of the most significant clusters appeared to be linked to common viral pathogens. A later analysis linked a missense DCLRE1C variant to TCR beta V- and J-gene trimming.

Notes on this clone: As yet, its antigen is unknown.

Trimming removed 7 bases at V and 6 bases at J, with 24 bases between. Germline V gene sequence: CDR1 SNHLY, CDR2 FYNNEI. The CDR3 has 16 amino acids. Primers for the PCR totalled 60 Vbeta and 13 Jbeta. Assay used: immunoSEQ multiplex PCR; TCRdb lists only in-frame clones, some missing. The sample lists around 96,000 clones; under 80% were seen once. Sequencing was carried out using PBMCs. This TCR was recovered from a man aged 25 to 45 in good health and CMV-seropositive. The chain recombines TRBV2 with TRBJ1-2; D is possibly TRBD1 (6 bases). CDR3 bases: TGTGCCAGCAAGGAACGGGCGTCAGGGGCTCTCGATGGCTACACCTTC. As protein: CASKERASGALDGYTF.